A selection of T cell receptor beta chains follows, all from one sample in a study of T cell responses to AZD1222 COVID-19 vaccine. Sequenced by immunoSEQ multiplex PCR; TCRdb stores in-frame clones only, minus some. The table shows 200,000 or so clones, with about 93% occurring only once. The material sequenced was peripheral blood, taken on day 0 of MenACWY control vaccination. These receptors all stem from an adult in good health. Both conserved end residues are part of each CDR3. The order of the fields is D gene, V gene, J gene, clone size, CDR3 protein, CDR3 DNA. The D gene is left open where the match is weak. Clone size, where shown, is once, few, many, or a class for clones that have expanded.

>NA|TRBV7-9|TRBJ2-5|NA
CASSLIVQTGSRETQYF
TGTGCCAGCAGCTTAATCGTGCAGACGGGCAGTAGAGAGACCCAGTACTTC
>NA|TRBV5-1|TRBJ2-5|once
CASSLGAGQETQYF
TGCGCCAGCAGCTTGGGGGCAGGCCAAGAGACCCAGTACTTC
>NA|TRBV19|TRBJ2-3|NA
CASSIGAPDTQYF
TGTGCCAGTAGTATAGGGGCCCCAGATACGCAGTATTTT
>NA|TRBV19|TRBJ1-3|NA
CASSTPRDISGNTIYF
TGTGCCAGTAGCACTCCGCGGGACATATCTGGAAACACCATATATTTT
>NA|TRBV24-1|TRBJ2-1|NA
CATRGAGSYNEQFF
TGTGCCACCAGGGGGGCCGGGTCCTACAATGAGCAGTTCTTC
>TRBD2|TRBV24-1|TRBJ2-1|once
CATSDTLAGGIYNEQFF
TGTGCCACCAGTGATACCTTAGCGGGGGGAATTTACAATGAGCAGTTCTTC
>TRBD1|TRBV3-1/TRBV3-2|TRBJ2-5|NA
CASSQLGQGVQETQYF
TGTGCCAGCAGCCAACTCGGACAGGGGGTTCAAGAGACCCAGTACTTC
>TRBD2|TRBV2|TRBJ2-1|once
CASSERAGGAYNEQFF
TGTGCCAGCAGTGAACGAGCGGGGGGTGCCTACAATGAGCAGTTCTTC
>NA|TRBV6-5|TRBJ1-1|NA
CASTADGLNTEAFF
TGTGCCAGCACCGCGGACGGACTGAACACTGAAGCTTTCTTT
>TRBD2|TRBV4-1|TRBJ2-3|NA
CASSQDSSGGPMQYF
TGCGCCAGCAGCCAAGACTCTAGCGGGGGTCCTATGCAGTATTTT
>TRBD2|TRBV5-1|TRBJ2-1|NA
CASSFLTSGGFTNEQFF
TGCGCCAGCAGCTTCCTAACTAGCGGGGGGTTCACCAATGAGCAGTTCTTC
>NA|TRBV12-3/TRBV12-4|TRBJ1-2|few
CASSSDRIYGYTF
TGTGCCAGCAGTTCGGACAGAATCTATGGCTACACCTTC
>NA|TRBV5-8|TRBJ1-5|NA
CATLGGEVEQPQHF
TGTGCCACCTTAGGGGGAGAGGTTGAACAGCCCCAGCATTTT
>NA|TRBV7-2|TRBJ2-1|NA
CASSQGTYEQFF
TGTGCCAGCAGCCAGGGGACGTATGAGCAGTTCTTC
>NA|TRBV12-3/TRBV12-4|TRBJ1-1|NA
CASSLGGFTEAFF
TGTGCCAGCAGTTTGGGGGGCTTCACTGAAGCTTTCTTT
>TRBD2|TRBV19|TRBJ2-1|NA
CASSRGLALNEQFF
TGTGCCAGTAGTAGAGGACTAGCACTGAATGAGCAGTTCTTC
>NA|TRBV7-8|TRBJ1-1|NA
CASSRDRRDTEAFF
TGTGCCAGCAGCAGAGACCGTCGAGACACTGAAGCTTTCTTT
>NA|TRBV18|TRBJ1-1|NA
CASSPATVNTEAFF
TGTGCCAGCTCACCAGCGACGGTGAACACTGAAGCTTTCTTT
>NA|TRBV19|TRBJ2-1|NA
CASSSRGGPSGDEQFF
TGTGCCAGTAGTTCACGCGGAGGACCGTCGGGCGATGAGCAGTTCTTC
>TRBD1|TRBV4-3|TRBJ1-2|NA
CASSQVGTDGYTF
TGCGCCAGCAGCCAGGTAGGGACAGATGGCTACACCTTC
>NA|TRBV7-9|TRBJ1-4|once
CASSISQGTNEKLFF
TGTGCCAGCAGCATCTCACAGGGAACTAATGAAAAACTGTTTTTT
>NA|TRBV24-1|TRBJ2-3|once
CATSDSPGTQYF
TGTGCCACCAGTGATTCCCCCGGCACGCAGTATTTT
>NA|TRBV5-1|TRBJ1-6|once
CASSLDSYNSPLHF
TGCGCCAGCAGCTTGGACAGTTATAATTCACCCCTCCACTTT
>TRBD1|TRBV19|TRBJ1-2|NA
CASSHRGPSFAGYTF
TGTGCCAGTAGTCACAGGGGCCCGAGCTTCGCCGGCTACACCTTC
>NA|TRBV20-1|TRBJ1-1|once
CSAGQNTEAFF
TGCAGTGCTGGACAGAACACTGAAGCTTTCTTT
>NA|TRBV19|TRBJ1-5|NA
CASSIGTGAWSNQPQHF
TGTGCCAGTAGTATAGGGACGGGGGCGTGGAGCAATCAGCCCCAGCATTTT
>NA|TRBV7-9|TRBJ1-1|NA
CASSSAAGAPKNTEAFF
TGTGCCAGCAGCTCCGCGGCAGGGGCCCCTAAGAACACTGAAGCTTTCTTT
>TRBD1|TRBV18|TRBJ2-2|once
CASSIPWTGAGELFF
TGTGCCAGCTCAATACCTTGGACAGGGGCCGGGGAGCTGTTTTTT
>NA|TRBV11-1|TRBJ1-3|NA
CASSPGTGHSGNTIYF
TGTGCCAGCAGCCCTGGGACGGGTCACTCTGGAAACACCATATATTTT
>TRBD1|TRBV7-7|TRBJ1-6|NA
CASSLDRVSPLHF
TGTGCCAGCAGCCTGGACAGGGTTTCACCCCTCCACTTT
>TRBD1|TRBV5-1|TRBJ1-1|once
CASSVTGSNTEAFF
TGCGCCAGCAGCGTGACAGGGTCCAACACTGAAGCTTTCTTT
>NA|TRBV4-1|TRBJ1-1|NA
CASSQDLGRLNTEAFF
TGCGCCAGCAGCCAAGATCTTGGGAGGTTGAACACTGAAGCTTTCTTT
>TRBD2|TRBV7-2|TRBJ2-5|NA
CASSFVAGGKETQYF
TGTGCCAGCAGCTTCGTAGCGGGGGGGAAAGAGACCCAGTACTTC
>NA|TRBV3-1/TRBV3-2|TRBJ2-7|NA
CASSQERVGASEQYF
TGTGCCAGCAGCCAAGAAAGGGTAGGGGCGAGCGAGCAGTACTTC
>NA|TRBV28|TRBJ1-5|NA
CASSLDGSNQPQHF
TGTGCCAGCAGTTTAGACGGTTCCAATCAGCCCCAGCATTTT
>NA|TRBV5-1|TRBJ1-6|NA
CASSLGTPNSPLHF
TGCGCCAGCAGCTTAGGGACTCCTAATTCACCCCTCCACTTT
>NA|TRBV24-1|TRBJ1-2|NA
CATAPGLAGVNYGYTF
TGTGCCACCGCCCCCGGGCTGGCAGGGGTTAACTATGGCTACACCTTC
>NA|TRBV19|TRBJ1-1|NA
CASSQTGNTEAFF
TGTGCCAGTAGCCAAACAGGGAACACTGAAGCTTTCTTT
>NA|TRBV19|TRBJ2-2|NA
CASSRPPRGNTGELFF
TGTGCCAGTAGTCGCCCACCTCGCGGGAACACCGGGGAGCTGTTTTTT